The 16 T cell receptor beta chains in this list originate from one sample, sequenced in a study of early T cells in non-severe SARS-CoV-2 infection. TCRdb re-called the 5' RACE reads with MiXCR, one entry per CDR3 protein. The repertoire includes about 30,000 distinct CDR3 sequences, approximately 6% of them detected once, and almost 6.5% sits in the top ten. Material: whole blood. The receptors derive from an adult who was a healthcare worker with PCR-confirmed SARS-CoV-2 infection or an uninfected control (not recorded which).

This clonotype has at least ten counts. The CDR3 is CASSVGASGTYEQYF. The CDR3 DNA is TGTGCCAGCAGCGTAGGGGCTAGCGGGACCTACGAGCAGTACTTC. The genes are TRBV9 and TRBJ2-7, with 9 positions matching TRBD2. V gave up 0 bases and J gave up 2 bases; unmatched junction bases: 3. The CDR3 has 15 amino acids. Germline loops: CDR1 SGDLS, CDR2 YYNGEE.

This clonotype was recorded at least ten times. The chain combines TRBV20-1 with TRBJ2-2; 12 bases are shared with TRBD2. J was trimmed by 4 bases and V by 6 bases; bases with no gene match: 12. CDR1 and CDR2 (germline): DFQATT, SNEGSKA (reference sequence). The CDR3 contains 17 residues. CDR3 nucleotide sequence: TGCAGTGCCGCGAGTCCGCAGACTAGCGGGAGCACCGGGGAGCTGTTTTTT. Translating gives CSAASPQTSGSTGELFF.

This clonotype was recorded at least ten times. This chain joins TRBV11-2 and TRBJ2-7; the D gene is possibly TRBD1 (6 bases). Germline lookup yields CDR1 SGHAT and CDR2 FQNNGV. The CDR3 contains 14 residues. V shed 2 bases and J shed 2 bases, with 10 bases lying between them. The CDR3 coding sequence is TGTGCCAGCAGCTTATCGCAGGGGCCCTACGAGCAGTACTTC. The encoded protein is CASSLSQGPYEQYF.

This clonotype was seen only a few times. This chain uses TRBV27 with TRBJ2-3; TRBD2 is a possible D gene (7 bases). CDR1 and CDR2 (germline): MNHEY, SMNVEV (reference sequence). V lost 2 bases and J lost 0, with 12 bases in between. The CDR3 extends over 16 amino acids. Here the CDR3 reads CASSLGRGLSTDTQYF. The CDR3 region has the DNA TGTGCCAGCAGTTTAGGCAGGGGACTAAGCACAGATACGCAGTATTTT.

This clonotype occurred many times. V and J are TRBV10-2 and TRBJ2-1; possible D gene TRBD2, 5 bases. The CDR3 is 11 residues long. With 4 bases removed from V and 7 bases from J, the gap between germline ends came to 5 bases. Germline lookup yields CDR1 WSHSY and CDR2 SAAADI. The CDR3 DNA sequence: TGCGCCAGCAGTGGCGGGAATGAGCAGTTCTTC. This codes for CASSGGNEQFF.

This clonotype was recorded many times. The chain links TRBV20-1 to TRBJ2-3; 7 bases fit TRBD1. The CDR3 totals 13 residues. The trim removed 6 bases at V and 0 bases at J, leaving 3 bases unmatched. Germline V gene sequence: CDR1 DFQATT, CDR2 SNEGSKA (reference sequence). The CDR3 DNA sequence: TGCAGTGCCCCCAGGGGGAGCACAGATACGCAGTATTTT. It codes for CSAPRGSTDTQYF.

This clonotype was recorded a few times. In DNA, the CDR3 is TGTGCCAGCAGTATCCCCCAAGGCTTGAACACTGAAGCTTTCTTT. Translation gives CASSIPQGLNTEAFF. This rearrangement joins TRBV28 to TRBJ1-1; the D is unclear. Germline assignment: CDR1 MDHEN and CDR2 SYDVKM. CDR3 length: 15 residues. The germline V and J ends were trimmed by 5 bases and 0 bases, with 13 bases remaining between them.

The chain recombines TRBV20-1 with TRBJ2-3; D gene ambiguous. V lost 3 bases and J 12 bases, leaving 13 bases between the germline ends. In germline, CDR1 is DFQATT, CDR2 SNEGSKA (reference sequence). There are 11 residues in the CDR3. CDR3 nucleotides: TGCAGTGCTAGGGTAGCAACCCTCCAGTATTTT. Protein product: CSARVATLQYF.

This clonotype occurred a few times. The chain has TRBV12-3 or TRBV12-4 and TRBJ1-2; tentative D call: TRBD1 (5 bases). The CDR3 covers 13 residues. V shed 6 bases and J shed 3 bases, with 11 bases lying between them. As DNA, the CDR3 is TGTGCCAGCAGGGCTCAGGGTGACTATGGCTACACCTTC. Translation: CASRAQGDYGYTF.

This clonotype was recorded at least ten times. This chain links TRBV12-3 or TRBV12-4 with TRBJ1-6; D remains unclear. There are 15 residues in the CDR3. With 2 bases removed from V and 8 bases from J, the gap between germline ends came to 13 bases. The CDR3 is CASSLPTPSYSPLHF. The CDR3 DNA reads TGTGCCAGCAGTTTACCCACCCCTAGCTATTCACCCCTCCACTTT.

This clonotype was seen a handful of times. V is TRBV7-9 and J is TRBJ2-1; D gene ambiguous. The CDR3 runs to 13 residues. Trimming cost V 4 bases and J 9 bases, with 13 bases left between them. Germline CDR1 and CDR2: SEHNR and FQNEAQ (reference sequence). CDR3 sequence (DNA): TGTGCCAGCAGCTCTGTGGCTGACTCTGAGCAGTTCTTC. Translated, it gives CASSSVADSEQFF. Using reference TRBV7-9 and TRBJ2-1 for the parts outside the CDR3, the full variable domain is DTGVSQNPRHKITKRGQNVTFRCDPISEHNRLYWYRQTLGQGPEFLTYFQNEAQLEKSRLLSDRFSAERPKGSFSTLEIQRTEQGDSAMYLCASSSVADSEQFFGPGTRLTVL.

By share, this clonotype ranks as medium-sized. This chain connects TRBV28 to TRBJ1-2; weak D call: TRBD1 (6 bases). The CDR3 extends over 12 amino acids. Germline-derived CDR1 and CDR2 are MDHEN and SYDVKM. V shed 6 bases and J shed 8 bases, with 13 bases lying between them. The CDR3 reads CASSRGPRGYTF. CDR3 nucleotides: TGTGCCAGCAGCCGGGGGCCGCGGGGCTACACCTTC.

V and J are TRBV7-2 and TRBJ2-7, with D perhaps given as TRBD1 or TRBD2 (6 bases each). Germline V CDR1 and CDR2: SGHTA, FQGNSA. V was cut by 5 bases and J by 6 bases, with 17 bases left in between. CDR3 length: 14 residues. In DNA form, the CDR3 reads TGTGCCAGCAGCCCAGGGGACTTATCTTTCGAGCAGTACTTC. This codes for CASSPGDLSFEQYF. Looking up the rest from reference TRBV7-2 and TRBJ2-7 gives the full variable domain: GAGVSQSPSNKVTEKGKDVELRCDPISGHTALYWYRQSLGQGLEFLIYFQGNSAPDKSGLPSDRFSAERTGGSVSTLTIQRTQQEDSAVYLCASSPGDLSFEQYFGPGTRLTVT.

This clonotype was observed a handful of times. CDR3 residues: CASSQPGETQYF. CDR3 nucleotide sequence: TGTGCCAGCAGCCAACCGGGGGAGACCCAGTACTTC. This chain links TRBV3-1 with TRBJ2-5; D perhaps matches TRBD2 (5 bases). Trimming stripped 2 bases from V and 5 bases from J, with 6 bases between. CDR1 and CDR2 from the germline V gene are LGHDT and YNNKEL (reference sequence). This CDR3 has 12 amino acids.

This clonotype was counted at least ten times. The chain is built from TRBV5-1 and TRBJ2-2; possible D gene TRBD1, 5 bases. This CDR3 contains 14 residues. In germline, CDR1 is SGHRS, CDR2 YFSETQ. The ends were cut back, 1 base at V and 5 bases at J, with 9 bases in the middle. CDR3 nucleotides: TGCGCCAGCAGCTTGCCTCAGGGTACCGGGGAGCTGTTTTTT. It encodes CASSLPQGTGELFF.

The DNA of the CDR3 is TGTGCCAGCAGTTCCCATCCTAGCGGGAGGAGGGATACGCAGTATTTT. Translation gives CASSSHPSGRRDTQYF. The chain employs TRBV28 and TRBJ2-3, with 11 positions matching TRBD2. There are 16 residues in the CDR3. CDR1 and CDR2 from the germline V gene are MDHEN and SYDVKM. Trimming took 4 bases from V and 6 from J; bases not matched to a gene: 9.